The rows below give T cell receptor beta chains drawn from one sample of a study of blood T cells in healthy people across ages. Via MiXCR, TCRdb re-called the 5' RACE reads, giving one row per CDR3 protein. The repertoire holds 750,000 or so distinct CDR3 sequences, with approximately 25% as singletons. These data were also filed under a second study, of T cells of mothers and their children.

Material for sequencing was blood. The receptors derive from a boy younger than 18 in good health. Each CDR3 is given with its conserved first and last residue. Each record gives: J gene, CDR3 length, clone size, V gene, D gene, CDR3 protein, CDR3 DNA. The D gene is left open where the match is weak. The size field is filled for only some rows; it gives once, few, many or a size class.

j_call: TRBJ2-5; cdr3_length: 14; clone_size: NA; v_call: TRBV10-3; d_call: TRBD2; cdr3_aa: CAIMGTSGLGAQYF; cdr3_nt: TGTGCCATCATGGGGACTAGCGGCCTCGGGGCCCAGTACTTC
j_call: TRBJ2-5; cdr3_length: 17; clone_size: NA; v_call: TRBV3-1; d_call: TRBD1; cdr3_aa: CASSQVFPGGRKETQYF; cdr3_nt: TGTGCCAGCAGCCAAGTGTTTCCAGGGGGTCGTAAGGAGACCCAGTACTTC
j_call: TRBJ2-7; cdr3_length: 13; clone_size: NA; v_call: TRBV10-3; d_call: TRBD1; cdr3_aa: CAIGLTGIYEQYF; cdr3_nt: TGTGCCATCGGCTTGACAGGGATCTACGAGCAGTACTTC
j_call: TRBJ1-1; cdr3_length: 17; clone_size: few; v_call: TRBV7-8; d_call: TRBD1; cdr3_aa: CASSVREQGEVNTEAFF; cdr3_nt: TGTGCCAGCAGCGTTAGGGAACAGGGGGAGGTGAACACTGAAGCTTTCTTT
j_call: TRBJ2-3; cdr3_length: 17; clone_size: few; v_call: TRBV4-3; d_call: TRBD2; cdr3_aa: CASSQDVGRLAGNTQYF; cdr3_nt: TGCGCCAGCAGCCAAGATGTCGGAAGACTAGCGGGGAATACGCAGTATTTT
j_call: TRBJ1-4; cdr3_length: 13; clone_size: few; v_call: TRBV29-1; d_call: NA; cdr3_aa: CSVRGATDEKLFF; cdr3_nt: TGCAGCGTAAGGGGGGCGACGGATGAAAAACTGTTTTTT
j_call: TRBJ2-1; cdr3_length: 11; clone_size: NA; v_call: TRBV11-2; d_call: TRBD2; cdr3_aa: CASSLGGGWFF; cdr3_nt: TGTGCCAGCAGCTTAGGGGGGGGGTGGTTCTTC
j_call: TRBJ2-1; cdr3_length: 17; clone_size: few; v_call: TRBV7-9; d_call: NA; cdr3_aa: CASSPLDGVASYNEQFF; cdr3_nt: TGTGCCAGCAGCCCCTTGGATGGGGTAGCCTCCTACAATGAGCAGTTCTTC
j_call: TRBJ2-1; cdr3_length: 14; clone_size: few; v_call: TRBV28; d_call: TRBD2; cdr3_aa: CASSGGSAGNEQFF; cdr3_nt: TGTGCCAGCAGTGGCGGGAGCGCCGGGAATGAGCAGTTCTTC
j_call: TRBJ2-7; cdr3_length: 15; clone_size: NA; v_call: TRBV3-1; d_call: NA; cdr3_aa: CASSHISTGSYEQYF; cdr3_nt: TGTGCCAGCAGCCATATTTCAACGGGCTCCTACGAGCAGTACTTC
j_call: TRBJ1-4; cdr3_length: 15; clone_size: few; v_call: TRBV11-2; d_call: NA; cdr3_aa: CASSPRGGDNEKLFF; cdr3_nt: TGTGCCAGCAGCCCCCGCGGGGGCGATAATGAAAAACTGTTTTTT
j_call: TRBJ2-3; cdr3_length: 14; clone_size: NA; v_call: TRBV10-3; d_call: TRBD2; cdr3_aa: CAITNSGSTDTQYF; cdr3_nt: TGTGCCATCACTAATAGCGGGAGCACAGATACGCAGTATTTT
j_call: TRBJ2-5; cdr3_length: 14; clone_size: NA; v_call: TRBV2; d_call: NA; cdr3_aa: CASSEPRGQETQYF; cdr3_nt: TGTGCCAGCAGTGAACCCAGGGGACAAGAGACCCAGTACTTC
j_call: TRBJ1-4; cdr3_length: 12; clone_size: NA; v_call: TRBV20-1; d_call: NA; cdr3_aa: CSAKGGGEKLFF; cdr3_nt: TGCAGTGCTAAAGGGGGTGGGGAAAAACTGTTTTTT
j_call: TRBJ2-4; cdr3_length: 17; clone_size: few; v_call: TRBV28; d_call: NA; cdr3_aa: CASRPGGGVPSVNIQYF; cdr3_nt: TGTGCCAGCCGGCCTGGGGGCGGGGTGCCCTCAGTAAACATTCAGTACTTC
j_call: TRBJ1-2; cdr3_length: 16; clone_size: NA; v_call: TRBV4-3; d_call: TRBD1; cdr3_aa: CASSQDSTGAYYGYTF; cdr3_nt: TGCGCCAGCAGCCAAGATTCGACAGGGGCCTACTATGGCTACACCTTC
j_call: TRBJ2-5; cdr3_length: 14; clone_size: NA; v_call: TRBV19; d_call: NA; cdr3_aa: CASSSYSTEETQYF; cdr3_nt: TGTGCCAGTAGTTCCTATTCGACTGAAGAGACCCAGTACTTC
j_call: TRBJ2-6; cdr3_length: 15; clone_size: NA; v_call: TRBV28; d_call: NA; cdr3_aa: CASSTTASGANVLTF; cdr3_nt: TGTGCCAGCAGTACCACAGCTTCTGGGGCCAACGTCCTGACTTTC
j_call: TRBJ2-5; cdr3_length: 16; clone_size: few; v_call: TRBV7-2; d_call: TRBD2; cdr3_aa: CAGSLIGGGSQETQYF; cdr3_nt: TGTGCCGGCAGCTTAATTGGGGGAGGGAGTCAAGAGACCCAGTACTTC
j_call: TRBJ2-5; cdr3_length: 14; clone_size: few; v_call: TRBV9; d_call: NA; cdr3_aa: CAGSVSLEQETQYF; cdr3_nt: TGTGCCGGCAGCGTATCCTTGGAGCAAGAGACCCAGTACTTC
j_call: TRBJ2-7; cdr3_length: 13; clone_size: few; v_call: TRBV4-1; d_call: TRBD2; cdr3_aa: CASSQTSGYEQYF; cdr3_nt: TGCGCCAGCAGCCAAACTAGCGGGTACGAGCAGTACTTC
j_call: TRBJ2-1; cdr3_length: 14; clone_size: NA; v_call: TRBV20-1; d_call: TRBD2; cdr3_aa: CSASLLAGDGEQFF; cdr3_nt: TGCAGTGCTAGTCTACTAGCGGGGGACGGTGAGCAGTTCTTC
j_call: TRBJ2-7; cdr3_length: 19; clone_size: NA; v_call: TRBV28; d_call: TRBD2; cdr3_aa: CASSPQPWTSGRATHEQYF; cdr3_nt: TGTGCCAGCAGTCCACAACCATGGACTAGCGGGAGGGCAACCCACGAGCAGTACTTC
j_call: TRBJ1-2; cdr3_length: 14; clone_size: few; v_call: TRBV7-8; d_call: TRBD1; cdr3_aa: CASSRDRGEGGYTF; cdr3_nt: TGTGCCAGCAGCCGGGACAGGGGTGAAGGTGGCTACACCTTC
j_call: TRBJ2-7; cdr3_length: 16; clone_size: once; v_call: TRBV24-1; d_call: TRBD1; cdr3_aa: CATSDAGTGKKNEQYF; cdr3_nt: TGTGCCACCAGTGACGCCGGGACAGGGAAAAAGAACGAGCAGTACTTC
j_call: TRBJ1-6; cdr3_length: 15; clone_size: NA; v_call: TRBV5-1; d_call: NA; cdr3_aa: CASSKDSSYNSPLHF; cdr3_nt: TGCGCCAGCAGCAAGGACAGCTCCTATAATTCACCCCTCCACTTT
j_call: TRBJ2-7; cdr3_length: 15; clone_size: NA; v_call: TRBV6-2/TRBV6-3; d_call: NA; cdr3_aa: CASSAGQFSSYEQYF; cdr3_nt: TGTGCCAGCAGCGCCGGCCAATTCTCATCCTACGAGCAGTACTTC
j_call: TRBJ2-1; cdr3_length: 14; clone_size: few; v_call: TRBV15; d_call: TRBD2; cdr3_aa: CATSTSGNYNEQLF; cdr3_nt: TGTGCCACCAGTACTAGCGGGAACTACAATGAGCAGCTCTTC
j_call: TRBJ2-7; cdr3_length: 15; clone_size: few; v_call: TRBV7-2; d_call: TRBD2; cdr3_aa: CASSPRTSRTYEQYF; cdr3_nt: TGTGCCAGCAGCCCCCGGACTAGCAGGACCTACGAGCAGTACTTC
j_call: TRBJ2-7; cdr3_length: 11; clone_size: many; v_call: TRBV29-1; d_call: TRBD2; cdr3_aa: CSFPRGGEQYF; cdr3_nt: TGCAGCTTCCCCCGGGGGGGAGAGCAGTACTTC
j_call: TRBJ2-3; cdr3_length: 15; clone_size: NA; v_call: TRBV7-2; d_call: NA; cdr3_aa: CASSSKGGGGITQYF; cdr3_nt: TGTGCCAGCAGCTCCAAAGGAGGGGGGGGCATTACGCAGTATTTT